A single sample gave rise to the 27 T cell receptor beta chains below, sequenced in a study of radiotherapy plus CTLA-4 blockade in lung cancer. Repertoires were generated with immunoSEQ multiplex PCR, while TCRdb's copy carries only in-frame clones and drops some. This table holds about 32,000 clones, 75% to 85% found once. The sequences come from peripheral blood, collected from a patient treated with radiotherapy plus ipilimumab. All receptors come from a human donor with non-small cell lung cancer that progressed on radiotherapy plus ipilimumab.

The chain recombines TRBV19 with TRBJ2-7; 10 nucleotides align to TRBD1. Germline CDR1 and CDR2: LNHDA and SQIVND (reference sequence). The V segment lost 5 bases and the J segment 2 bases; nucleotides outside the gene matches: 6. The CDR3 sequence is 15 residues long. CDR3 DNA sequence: TGTGCCAGTAGTTCCCGGGACAGGGGAACCTACGAGCAGTACTTC. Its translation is CASSSRDRGTYEQYF.

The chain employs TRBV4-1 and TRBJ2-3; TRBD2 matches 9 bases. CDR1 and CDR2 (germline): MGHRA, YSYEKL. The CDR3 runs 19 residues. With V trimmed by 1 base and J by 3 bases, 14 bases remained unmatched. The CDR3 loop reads CASSQVPRSASGATDTQYF. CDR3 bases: TGCGCCAGCAGCCAAGTCCCCCGATCGGCTAGCGGGGCAACAGATACGCAGTATTTT.

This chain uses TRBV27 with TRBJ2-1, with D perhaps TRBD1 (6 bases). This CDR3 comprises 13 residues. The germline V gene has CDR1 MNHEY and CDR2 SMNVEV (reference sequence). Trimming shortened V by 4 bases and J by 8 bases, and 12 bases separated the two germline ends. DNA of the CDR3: TGTGCCAGCAGTTCCCCCCCAGGGGATGAGCAGTTCTTC. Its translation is CASSSPPGDEQFF.

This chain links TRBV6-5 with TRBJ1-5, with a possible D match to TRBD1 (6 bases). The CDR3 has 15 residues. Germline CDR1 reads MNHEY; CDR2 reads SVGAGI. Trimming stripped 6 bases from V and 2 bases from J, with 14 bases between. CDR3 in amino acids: CASRRDIRGNQPQHF. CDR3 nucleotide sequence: TGTGCCAGCAGACGGGACATTCGGGGCAATCAGCCCCAGCATTTT.

The CDR3 DNA reads TGTGCCAGTAGCGCCCGACCGGGACAGGGGGCTAACCGGTATGGCTACACCTTC. Its protein is CASSARPGQGANRYGYTF. The chain couples TRBV19 to TRBJ1-2, with 12 positions matching TRBD1. With V trimmed by 6 bases and J by 5 bases, 16 bases remained unmatched. Germline V gene lookup returns CDR1 LNHDA and CDR2 SQIVND (reference sequence). The CDR3 consists of 18 residues.

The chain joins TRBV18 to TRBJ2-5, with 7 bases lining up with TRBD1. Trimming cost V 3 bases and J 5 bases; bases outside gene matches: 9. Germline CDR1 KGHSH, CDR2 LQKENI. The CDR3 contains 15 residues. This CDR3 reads CASSPSTGSGETQYF. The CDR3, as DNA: TGTGCCAGCTCACCTTCGACAGGGTCAGGGGAGACCCAGTACTTC.

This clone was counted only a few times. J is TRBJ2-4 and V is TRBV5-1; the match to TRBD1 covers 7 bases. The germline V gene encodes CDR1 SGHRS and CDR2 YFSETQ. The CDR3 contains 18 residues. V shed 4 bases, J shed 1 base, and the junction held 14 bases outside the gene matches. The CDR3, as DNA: TGCGCCAGCAGCCTGGACAGGTACGATATGCTGGCCAAAAACATTCAGTACTTC. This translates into CASSLDRYDMLAKNIQYF. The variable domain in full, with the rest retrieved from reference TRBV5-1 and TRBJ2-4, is KAGVTQTPRYLIKTRGQQVTLSCSPISGHRSVSWYQQTPGQGLQFLFEYFSETQRNKGNFPGRFSGRQFSNSRSEMNVSTLELGDSALYLCASSLDRYDMLAKNIQYFGAGTRLSVL.

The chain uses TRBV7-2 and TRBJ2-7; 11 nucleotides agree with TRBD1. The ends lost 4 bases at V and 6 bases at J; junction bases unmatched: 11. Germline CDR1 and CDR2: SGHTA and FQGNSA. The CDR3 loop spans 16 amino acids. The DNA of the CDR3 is TGTGCCAGCAGCTCCCAGTCGGGACAGGGGGTCTCCGAGCAGTACTTC. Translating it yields CASSSQSGQGVSEQYF.

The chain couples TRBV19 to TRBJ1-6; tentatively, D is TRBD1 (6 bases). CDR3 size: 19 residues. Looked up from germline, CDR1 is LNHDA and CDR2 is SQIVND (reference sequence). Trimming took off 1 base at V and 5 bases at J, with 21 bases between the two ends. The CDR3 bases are TGTGCCAGTAGTATAGGTCCGACAGGATCCTTTACTCATAATTCACCCCTCCACTTT. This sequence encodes CASSIGPTGSFTHNSPLHF.

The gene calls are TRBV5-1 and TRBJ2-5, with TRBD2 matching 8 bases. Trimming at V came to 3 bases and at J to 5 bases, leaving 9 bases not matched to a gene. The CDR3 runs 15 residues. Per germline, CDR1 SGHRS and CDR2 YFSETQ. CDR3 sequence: CASSYSGGLGETQYF. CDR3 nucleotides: TGCGCCAGCAGCTACTCGGGGGGGCTGGGTGAGACCCAGTACTTC.

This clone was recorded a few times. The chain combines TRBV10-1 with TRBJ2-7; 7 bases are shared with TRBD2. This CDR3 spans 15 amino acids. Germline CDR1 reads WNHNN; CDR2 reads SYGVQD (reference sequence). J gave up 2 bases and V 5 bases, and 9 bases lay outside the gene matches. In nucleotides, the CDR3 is TGCGCCAGCAGTTCCCAGCGGGGAGCTCCCTACGAGCAGTACTTC. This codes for CASSSQRGAPYEQYF.

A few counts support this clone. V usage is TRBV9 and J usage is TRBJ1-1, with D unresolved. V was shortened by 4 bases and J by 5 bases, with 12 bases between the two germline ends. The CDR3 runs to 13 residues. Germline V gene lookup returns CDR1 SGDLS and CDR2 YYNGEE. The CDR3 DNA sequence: TGTGCCAGCAGCCCCATCGCGGAAACTGAAGCTTTCTTT. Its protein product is CASSPIAETEAFF.

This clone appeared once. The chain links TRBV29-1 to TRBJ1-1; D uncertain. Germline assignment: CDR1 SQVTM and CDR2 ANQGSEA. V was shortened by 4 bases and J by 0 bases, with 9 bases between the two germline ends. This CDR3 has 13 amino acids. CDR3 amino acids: CSVVRGMNTEAFF. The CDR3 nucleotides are TGCAGCGTTGTGCGGGGAATGAACACTGAAGCTTTCTTT. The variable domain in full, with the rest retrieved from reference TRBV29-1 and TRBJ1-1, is SAVISQKPSRDICQRGTSLTIQCQVDSQVTMMFWYRQQPGQSLTLIATANQGSEATYESGFVIDKFPISRPNLTFSTLTVSNMSPEDSSIYLCSVVRGMNTEAFFGQGTRLTVV.

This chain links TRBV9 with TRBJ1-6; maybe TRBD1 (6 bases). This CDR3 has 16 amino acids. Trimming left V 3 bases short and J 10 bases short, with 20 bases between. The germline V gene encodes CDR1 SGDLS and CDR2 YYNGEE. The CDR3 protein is CASSADRDTLASPLHF. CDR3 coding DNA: TGTGCCAGCAGCGCCGACCGGGACACTTTGGCCTCACCCCTCCACTTT.

The CDR3 loop reads CASSFTGVGQPQHF. The CDR3 coding sequence is TGTGCCAGCAGCTTTACAGGGGTGGGGCAGCCCCAGCATTTT. The chain links TRBV5-6 to TRBJ1-5; 7 nucleotides align to TRBD1. CDR1 SGHDT and CDR2 YYEEEE come from the germline V gene. The CDR3 totals 14 residues. The ends lost 2 bases at V and 7 bases at J; junction bases unmatched: 6.

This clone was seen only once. The DNA for the CDR3 is TGTGCCAGCAGCCCTCAGCCGGGGGGAAACACCATATATTTT. Encoded protein: CASSPQPGGNTIYF. The V gene is TRBV7-3, the J gene TRBJ1-3, with no clear D. This CDR3 contains 14 residues. Per germline, CDR1 SGHTA and CDR2 FQGTGA. Trimming removed 5 bases from V and 4 bases from J, with 12 bases in between.

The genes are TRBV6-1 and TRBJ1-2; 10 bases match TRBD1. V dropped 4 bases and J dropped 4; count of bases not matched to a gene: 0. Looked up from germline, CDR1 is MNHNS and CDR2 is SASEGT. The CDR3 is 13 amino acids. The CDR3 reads CASSGDRGYGYTF. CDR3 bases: TGTGCCAGCAGTGGGGACAGGGGCTATGGCTACACCTTC.

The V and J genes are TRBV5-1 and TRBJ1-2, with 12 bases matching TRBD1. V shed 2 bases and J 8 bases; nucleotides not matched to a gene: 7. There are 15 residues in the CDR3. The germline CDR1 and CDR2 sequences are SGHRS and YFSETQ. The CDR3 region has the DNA TGCGCCAGCAGCTTTGGGGACAGGGGGCCGGAAGGCTACACCTTC. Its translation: CASSFGDRGPEGYTF.

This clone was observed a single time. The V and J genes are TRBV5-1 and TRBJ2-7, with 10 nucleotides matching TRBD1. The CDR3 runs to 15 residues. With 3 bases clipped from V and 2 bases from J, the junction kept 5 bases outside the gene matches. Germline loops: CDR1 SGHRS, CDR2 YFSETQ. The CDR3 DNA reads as TGCGCCAGCAGCTCCGCCGGGACAGGGGCCTACGAGCAGTACTTC. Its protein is CASSSAGTGAYEQYF.

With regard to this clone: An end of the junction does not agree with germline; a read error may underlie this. The CDR3 sequence: CASSSQWGGFIF. As DNA, the CDR3 is TGTGCCAGCAGCTCGCAGTGGGGGGGCTTCATCTTC. The chain uses TRBV28 and TRBJ2-1; D possibly corresponds to TRBD2 (7 bases). The CDR3 runs to 12 residues. From germline, CDR1 is MDHEN and CDR2 SYDVKM.

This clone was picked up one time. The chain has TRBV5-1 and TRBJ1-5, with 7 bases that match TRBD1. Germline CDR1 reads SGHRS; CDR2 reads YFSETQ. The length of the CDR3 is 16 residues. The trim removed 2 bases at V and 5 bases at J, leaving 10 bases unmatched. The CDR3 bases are TGCGCCAGCAGCTTAGGGGGAACAGGGGATTATCAGCCCCAGCATTTT. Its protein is CASSLGGTGDYQPQHF.

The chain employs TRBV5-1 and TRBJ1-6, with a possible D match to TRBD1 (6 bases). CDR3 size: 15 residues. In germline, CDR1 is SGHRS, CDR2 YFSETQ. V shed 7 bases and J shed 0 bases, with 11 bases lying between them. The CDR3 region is CASSPDSSYNSPLHF. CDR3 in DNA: TGCGCCAGCTCCCCGGACAGCTCCTATAATTCACCCCTCCACTTT. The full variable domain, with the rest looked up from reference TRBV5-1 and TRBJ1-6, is KAGVTQTPRYLIKTRGQQVTLSCSPISGHRSVSWYQQTPGQGLQFLFEYFSETQRNKGNFPGRFSGRQFSNSRSEMNVSTLELGDSALYLCASSPDSSYNSPLHFGNGTRLTVT.

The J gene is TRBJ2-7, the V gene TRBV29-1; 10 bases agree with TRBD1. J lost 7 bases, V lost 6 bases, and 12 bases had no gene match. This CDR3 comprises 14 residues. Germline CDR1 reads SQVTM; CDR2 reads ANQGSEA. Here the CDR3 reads CSVEGQGPSREQYF. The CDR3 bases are TGCAGCGTCGAGGGACAGGGGCCTTCGAGGGAGCAGTACTTC.

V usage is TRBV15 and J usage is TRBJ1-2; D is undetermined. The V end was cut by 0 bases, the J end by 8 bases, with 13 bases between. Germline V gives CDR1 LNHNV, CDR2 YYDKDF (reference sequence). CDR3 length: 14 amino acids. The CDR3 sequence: CATSRDVEAGGYTF. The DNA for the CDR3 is TGTGCCACCAGCAGAGATGTCGAGGCGGGCGGCTACACCTTC. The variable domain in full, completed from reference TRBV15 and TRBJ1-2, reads DAMVIQNPRYQVTQFGKPVTLSCSQTLNHNVMYWYQQKSSQAPKLLFHYYDKDFNNEADTPDNFQSRRPNTSFCFLDIRSPGLGDTAMYLCATSRDVEAGGYTFGSGTRLTVV.

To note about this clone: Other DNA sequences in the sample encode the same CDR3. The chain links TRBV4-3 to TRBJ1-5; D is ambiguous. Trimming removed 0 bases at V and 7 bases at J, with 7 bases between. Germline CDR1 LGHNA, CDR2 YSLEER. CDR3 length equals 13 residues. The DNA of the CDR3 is TGCGCCAGCAGCCAAGATCGGGGACAGCCCCAGCATTTT. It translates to CASSQDRGQPQHF.

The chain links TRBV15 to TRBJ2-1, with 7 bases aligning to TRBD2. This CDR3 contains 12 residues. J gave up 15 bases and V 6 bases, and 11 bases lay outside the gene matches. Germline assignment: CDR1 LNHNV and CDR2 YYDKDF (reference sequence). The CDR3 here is CATSQRDYGWFF. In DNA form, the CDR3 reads TGTGCCACCAGTCAGCGGGACTATGGGTGGTTCTTC.

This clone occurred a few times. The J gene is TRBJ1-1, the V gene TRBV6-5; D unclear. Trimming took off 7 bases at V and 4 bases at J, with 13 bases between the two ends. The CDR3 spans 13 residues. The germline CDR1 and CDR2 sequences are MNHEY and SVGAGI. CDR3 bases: TGTGCCAGCACCCCCACATGGAGCACTGAAGCTTTCTTT. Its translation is CASTPTWSTEAFF.